This T cell receptor (beta chain) was sequenced for a study of post-analysis software for immune sequencing data. Study information: Multiple sclerosis in the patients followed relapsing-remitting, secondary progressive and progressive-relapsing courses. Study outcomes and limitations: Strong same-batch co-clustering of samples appeared with F measure clustering. Compared with controls, patients showed significantly lower normalized Chao1 diversity. Compared with controls, patients had more of roughly five TRBV segments, including TRBV5-6, TRBV5-1 and TRBV20-1.

Only a few counts were recorded for this clonotype. The antigen is unknown. The V end was cut by 5 bases, the J end by 2 bases, with 12 bases between. The CDR3 runs to 14 residues. Incorporated into the TCR beta cDNA libraries were unique molecular identifiers, which served to reduce PCR and sequencing biases. Input of roughly 0.95 to 11 million T cells yielded about half a million cDNA molecules. Each CDR3 protein is one row after TCRdb ran MiXCR on the PCR reads. The data hold roughly 700,000 distinct CDR3 sequences, with 25% to 30% observed a single time. This clonotype originated in a girl aged 5-17 years with multiple sclerosis. Sequenced material: blood. The chain is built from TRBV12-3 or TRBV12-4 and TRBJ2-5; TRBD2 is a possible D gene (6 bases). CDR3 nucleotide sequence: TGTGCCAGCAGTCAAGCGGGTTATCAAGAGACCCAGTACTTC. It encodes CASSQAGYQETQYF.